The 28 T cell receptor beta chains reported below all come from one sample, sequenced in a study of T cell changes during pregnancy in multiple sclerosis (dated by TCRdb to the late 2010s). The library was made by the immunoSEQ multiplex PCR assay. Sourced from immuneACCESS, this table was stored by TCRdb with only in-frame sequences that have V and J called. A share of the clones is absent; for the studies checked, an unresolved V gene accounts for under half, and the remainder has no known explanation. Present in this sample are over 85,000 clones, 75% to 95% of which were seen just once. Of the sample, around 1.7% is held by the ten largest clones. The sequencing here drew on peripheral blood, taken in the first trimester of pregnancy. Receptors originate from a female donor in good health, enrolled as a control in a pregnancy study.

The rearrangement joins TRBV7-6 to TRBJ2-1, with 9 bases that match TRBD2. CDR1 SGHVS and CDR2 FNYEAQ come from the germline V gene. V lost 6 bases, J lost 0 bases, and 12 bases stayed unmatched. The CDR3 is made up of 18 amino acids. The CDR3, as DNA: TGTGCCAGCAGTCAGCCGCCCCGGCGGGGGGGCTCCTACAATGAGCAGTTCTTC. It translates to CASSQPPRRGGSYNEQFF.

The chain employs TRBV2 and TRBJ1-5; D possibly corresponds to TRBD1 (5 bases). Germline V gives CDR1 SNHLY, CDR2 FYNNEI. The V and J ends lost 5 bases and 6 bases respectively, with 8 bases between them. This CDR3 comprises 12 residues. In DNA, the CDR3 is TGTGCCAGCAGTATAAGGGGTCAGCCCCAGCATTTT. Translated: CASSIRGQPQHF.

The genes are TRBV30 and TRBJ1-2, with D uncertain. Germline values: CDR1 GTSNPN, CDR2 SVGIG (reference sequence). With 4 bases removed from V and 5 bases from J, the gap between germline ends came to 23 bases. The CDR3 runs to 16 residues. CDR3 in DNA: TGTGCCTGGATGTTTGTGCGTCCGTCTGGTCTTTATGGCTACACCTTC. Translating gives CAWMFVRPSGLYGYTF.

This chain connects TRBV19 to TRBJ1-2, with D perhaps matching TRBD1 (6 bases). The CDR3 has 15 residues. V was trimmed by 2 bases and J by 6 bases, leaving 16 bases between them. Germline V CDR1 and CDR2: LNHDA, SQIVND (reference sequence). The CDR3 is CASSIRGQPFDGYTF. Written as DNA, the CDR3 is TGTGCCAGTAGTATAAGAGGACAGCCGTTCGATGGCTACACCTTC. Based on the CDR3 plus reference TRBV19 and TRBJ1-2, the full variable domain is DGGITQSPKYLFRKEGQNVTLSCEQNLNHDAMYWYRQDPGQGLRLIYYSQIVNDFQKGDIAEGYSVSREKKESFPLTVTSAQKNPTAFYLCASSIRGQPFDGYTFGSGTRLTVV.

V and J are TRBV28 and TRBJ1-2, with TRBD1 matching 7 bases. The V gene end was trimmed by 2 bases and the J gene end by 4 bases; junction bases not matched to a gene: 10. The germline gives CDR1 MDHEN, CDR2 SYDVKM. The CDR3 length is 16 residues. The CDR3, as DNA: TGTGCCAGCAGTTTAGTTTCCGACAGGGCTGTCTATGGCTACACCTTC. Translated: CASSLVSDRAVYGYTF.

This chain joins TRBV18 and TRBJ1-4; D is ambiguous. V lost 4 bases to trimming and J lost 5 bases, with 8 bases between them. The CDR3 is 13 residues long. Germline CDR1 and CDR2: KGHSH and LQKENI. CDR3 in amino acids: CASSLRENEKLFF. The CDR3 region has the DNA TGTGCCAGCTCACTACGGGAAAATGAAAAACTGTTTTTT.

J is TRBJ1-5 and V is TRBV10-3; a weak D match, TRBD1 (5 bases). Trimming took off 2 bases at V and 7 bases at J, with 18 bases between the two ends. The CDR3 spans 16 residues. Germline assignment: CDR1 ENHRY and CDR2 SYGVKD. The CDR3 DNA sequence: TGTGCCATCAGTGAGACCGGTGGAGGGGCAGGACAGCCCCAGCATTTT. Protein product: CAISETGGGAGQPQHF.

This clone occurred once. This rearrangement joins TRBV30 to TRBJ1-1, with D perhaps matching TRBD1 (5 bases). The V end lost 3 bases, the J end lost 5 bases, and 10 bases lay between the germline ends. This CDR3 spans 12 amino acids. Germline V CDR1 and CDR2: GTSNPN, SVGIG (reference sequence). The CDR3 DNA reads TGTGCCTGGAGCGTCGGGGGGACTGAAGCTTTCTTT. Translation gives CAWSVGGTEAFF.

V usage is TRBV2 and J usage is TRBJ2-1; 8 bases are shared with TRBD1. The V gene end was trimmed by 11 bases and the J gene end by 8 bases; junction bases not matched to a gene: 5. Germline V gives CDR1 SNHLY, CDR2 FYNNEI. The CDR3 has 11 residues. CDR3 residues: CAGGQVYEQFF. The CDR3 coding sequence is TGTGCCGGGGGACAGGTCTATGAGCAGTTCTTC.

A few counts support this clone. This chain uses TRBV7-3 with TRBJ1-6; maybe TRBD1 (5 bases). The CDR3 consists of 15 residues. Germline assignment: CDR1 SGHTA and CDR2 FQGTGA. With 5 bases removed from V and 8 bases from J, the gap between germline ends came to 16 bases. The CDR3 spells CASSPTDSGDSPLHF. The CDR3 DNA reads TGTGCCAGCAGCCCAACTGATTCGGGGGATTCACCCCTCCACTTT.

The rearrangement joins TRBV2 to TRBJ2-5; perhaps TRBD1 as D (6 bases). The germline V gene encodes CDR1 SNHLY and CDR2 FYNNEI. V lost 6 bases to trimming and J lost 1 base, with 15 bases between them. The CDR3 covers 15 residues. For the CDR3, the DNA is TGTGCCAGCAGCGCACAAGGACAGCTCCAAGAGACCCAGTACTTC. This codes for CASSAQGQLQETQYF.

The chain recombines TRBV6-5 with TRBJ2-2; TRBD2 might be the D (7 bases). The CDR3 covers 15 residues. V lost 6 bases and J lost 5, with 16 bases in between. The V gene's germline CDR1 is MNHEY and CDR2 SVGAGI. For the CDR3, the DNA is TGTGCCAGCAGATCCGGGGGGCAGGTTACCGGGGAGCTGTTTTTT. This codes for CASRSGGQVTGELFF.

The J gene is TRBJ1-2, the V gene TRBV6-5; 10 bases map to TRBD1. The CDR3 covers 16 residues. Per germline, CDR1 MNHEY and CDR2 SVGAGI. V was pared by 2 bases and J by 5 bases, with 8 bases of the junction left unmatched. CDR3 coding DNA: TGTGCCAGCAGTTACCTATCCGGGACAGGGGTGTATGGCTACACCTTC. This sequence encodes CASSYLSGTGVYGYTF.

The chain carries TRBV6-5 and TRBJ2-1; 7 bases agree with TRBD2. The CDR3 spans 15 residues. Germline values: CDR1 MNHEY, CDR2 SVGAGI. J was trimmed by 2 bases and V by 4 bases; bases with no gene match: 5. CDR3 coding DNA: TGTGCCAGCAGTTTTGGCCTAGCGGCCTACAATGAGCAGTTCTTC. Amino acid sequence: CASSFGLAAYNEQFF.

The gene calls are TRBV6-1 and TRBJ2-5; TRBD2 might be the D (7 bases). The CDR3 has 14 residues. Germline V CDR1 and CDR2: MNHNS, SASEGT. V lost 6 bases and J 4 bases, leaving 15 bases between the germline ends. The CDR3 DNA reads as TGTGCCAGCAGGGGGGGGCGGGGGCCAGAGACCCAGTACTTC. Its protein product is CASRGGRGPETQYF.

The rearrangement joins TRBV27 to TRBJ1-6; TRBD1 matches at 12 bases. Trimming removed 11 bases from V and 4 bases from J; junction bases left unmatched: 21. Germline V gene sequence: CDR1 MNHEY, CDR2 SMNVEV (reference sequence). The CDR3 sequence is 20 residues long. The CDR3 region has the DNA TGTGCCCCCGCCTTACCCGGGACAGGGGGCTTTGGAGATTATAATTCACCCCTCCACTTT. It encodes CAPALPGTGGFGDYNSPLHF.

This clone was seen a single time. The chain employs TRBV9 and TRBJ1-2; TRBD1 agrees at 9 bases. Germline V gives CDR1 SGDLS, CDR2 YYNGEE. The CDR3 spans 17 residues. Trimming took 1 base from V and 1 from J; bases not matched to a gene: 8. This CDR3 is CASSVQDRGIGNYGYTF. The DNA of the CDR3 is TGTGCCAGCAGCGTACAAGACAGGGGGATAGGTAACTATGGCTACACCTTC.

The V call is TRBV11-1, the J call TRBJ2-7; D not resolved. CDR1 SGHAT and CDR2 FQDESV come from the germline V gene (reference sequence). This CDR3 has 11 amino acids. V shed 6 bases and J shed 5 bases, with 8 bases lying between them. The CDR3 protein is CASSRTHEQYF. The CDR3 DNA is TGTGCCAGCAGTAGAACCCACGAGCAGTACTTC. Full variable domain (remainder filled in from reference TRBV11-1 and TRBJ2-7): EAEVAQSPRYKITEKSQAVAFWCDPISGHATLYWYRQILGQGPELLVQFQDESVVDDSQLPKDRFSAERLKGVDSTLKIQPAELGDSAMYLCASSRTHEQYFGPGTRLTVT.

The V gene is TRBV18, the J gene TRBJ1-4; 8 nucleotides match TRBD1. CDR3 length: 17 residues. V shed 4 bases, J shed 2 bases, and the junction held 9 bases outside the gene matches. CDR1 and CDR2 (germline): KGHSH, LQKENI. CDR3 in DNA: TGTGCCAGCTCACAAACGACAGGGGCTACGACTAATGAAAAACTGTTTTTT. Its translation is CASSQTTGATTNEKLFF.

V usage is TRBV7-2 and J usage is TRBJ2-2, with 11 bases aligning to TRBD2. The junction had 10 bases not matched to a gene; V was cut back by 2 bases and J by 5 bases. The germline gives CDR1 SGHTA, CDR2 FQGNSA. The CDR3 is 18 residues long. The CDR3 loop reads CASSLLPGLAVPTGELFF. In nucleotides, the CDR3 is TGTGCCAGCAGCTTACTTCCGGGACTAGCGGTCCCGACCGGGGAGCTGTTTTTT. Using reference TRBV7-2 and TRBJ2-2 for the parts outside the CDR3, the full variable domain is GAGVSQSPSNKVTEKGKDVELRCDPISGHTALYWYRQSLGQGLEFLIYFQGNSAPDKSGLPSDRFSAERTGGSVSTLTIQRTQQEDSAVYLCASSLLPGLAVPTGELFFGEGSRLTVL.

The chain carries TRBV7-9 and TRBJ2-1, with D hard to call. The CDR3 sequence is 15 residues long. V was cut by 5 bases and J by 2 bases, with 13 bases left in between. The V gene's germline CDR1 is SEHNR and CDR2 FQNEAQ (reference sequence). The CDR3 is CASSHSSTAYNEQFF. The CDR3, as DNA: TGTGCCAGCAGCCACTCTAGTACCGCCTACAATGAGCAGTTCTTC.

On this clone itself: Other DNA sequences in the same sample also yield this CDR3. This chain uses TRBV2 with TRBJ1-2, with D perhaps matching TRBD1 (6 bases). Germline loops: CDR1 SNHLY, CDR2 FYNNEI. Trimming stripped 6 bases from V and 2 bases from J, with 10 bases between. The CDR3 length is 13 residues. The CDR3 sequence: CASSKGQNYGYTF. DNA of the CDR3: TGTGCCAGCAGCAAAGGACAGAACTATGGCTACACCTTC.

The CDR3 here is CASNIGNTIYF. As DNA, the CDR3 is TGTGCCAGCAACATCGGAAACACCATATATTTT. The V gene is TRBV11-1, the J gene TRBJ1-3, with no clear D. This CDR3 comprises 11 residues. V lost 7 bases and J lost 4, with 5 bases in between. Germline V gene data show CDR1 as SGHAT and CDR2 as FQDESV (reference sequence). The full variable domain, with the rest looked up from reference TRBV11-1 and TRBJ1-3, is EAEVAQSPRYKITEKSQAVAFWCDPISGHATLYWYRQILGQGPELLVQFQDESVVDDSQLPKDRFSAERLKGVDSTLKIQPAELGDSAMYLCASNIGNTIYFGEGSWLTVV.

The rearrangement links TRBV7-9 to TRBJ1-1; the D is unclear. Germline V gives CDR1 SEHNR, CDR2 FQNEAQ (reference sequence). This CDR3 has 13 residues. Trimming removed 5 bases at V and 4 bases at J, with 11 bases between. Here the CDR3 reads CASSLSGPTEAFF. The CDR3 DNA reads as TGTGCCAGCAGCCTGTCGGGTCCCACTGAAGCTTTCTTT.

The chain combines TRBV11-2 with TRBJ2-7, with a weak D call TRBD1 (5 bases). Germline CDR1 SGHAT, CDR2 FQNNGV. This CDR3 has 15 residues. The V end lost 3 bases, the J end lost 0 bases, and 12 bases lay between the germline ends. For the CDR3, the DNA is TGTGCCAGCAGCTTTACCTATGACAGCTCCTACGAGCAGTACTTC. Protein: CASSFTYDSSYEQYF.

The table lists this clone with a count of one. The rearrangement uses TRBV2 and TRBJ1-1; 8 bases are shared with TRBD1. CDR1 and CDR2 (germline): SNHLY, FYNNEI. The CDR3 consists of 11 residues. J gave up 12 bases and V 8 bases, and 8 bases lay outside the gene matches. This chain's CDR3 is CASARTGIPFF. CDR3 bases: TGTGCCAGCGCCAGGACAGGGATTCCTTTCTTT.

The chain joins TRBV5-5 to TRBJ2-2; D gene unclear. The germline CDR1 and CDR2 sequences are SGHKS and YYEKEE (reference sequence). V gave up 2 bases and J gave up 6 bases, with 2 bases separating them. The CDR3 spans 11 residues. CDR3 nucleotide sequence: TGTGCCAGCAGCTTCTCCGGGGAGCTGTTTTTT. It encodes CASSFSGELFF.

The chain joins TRBV11-2 to TRBJ1-2; D unresolved. Deletions cut 3 bases from V and 6 bases from J, with 17 bases between. The CDR3 extends over 15 amino acids. Germline V gene lookup returns CDR1 SGHAT and CDR2 FQNNGV. The CDR3 DNA follows: TGTGCCAGCAGCTTCGAGGGTAGCGGGTTTCATGGCTACACCTTC. As protein: CASSFEGSGFHGYTF. Full variable domain (outside the CDR3, taken from reference TRBV11-2 and TRBJ1-2): EAGVAQSPRYKIIEKRQSVAFWCNPISGHATLYWYQQILGQGPKLLIQFQNNGVVDDSQLPKDRFSAERLKGVDSTLKIQPAKLEDSAVYLCASSFEGSGFHGYTFGSGTRLTVV.